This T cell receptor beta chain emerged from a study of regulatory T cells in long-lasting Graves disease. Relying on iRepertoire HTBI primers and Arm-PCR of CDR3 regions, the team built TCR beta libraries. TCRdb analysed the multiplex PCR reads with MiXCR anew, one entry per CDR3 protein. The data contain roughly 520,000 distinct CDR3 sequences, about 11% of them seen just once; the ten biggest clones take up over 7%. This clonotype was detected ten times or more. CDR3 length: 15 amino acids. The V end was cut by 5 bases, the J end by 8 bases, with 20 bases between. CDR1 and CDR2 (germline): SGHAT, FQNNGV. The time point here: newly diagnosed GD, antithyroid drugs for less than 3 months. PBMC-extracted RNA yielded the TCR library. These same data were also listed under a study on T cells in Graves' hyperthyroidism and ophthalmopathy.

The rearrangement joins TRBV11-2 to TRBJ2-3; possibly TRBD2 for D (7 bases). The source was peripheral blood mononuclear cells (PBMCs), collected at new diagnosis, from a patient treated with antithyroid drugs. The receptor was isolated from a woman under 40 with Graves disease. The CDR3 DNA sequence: TGTGCCAGCAGCAAGGGGGGGGCGGGAGAAATTACGCAGTATTTT. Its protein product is CASSKGGAGEITQYF.